The rows below give T cell receptor beta chains drawn from one sample of a study of blood T cell repertoires in COVID-19. Repertoires were generated with immunoSEQ multiplex PCR, while TCRdb's copy carries only in-frame clones and drops some. The sample holds some 300,000 clones, roughly 90% seen once. The sequencing sample was made of peripheral blood. These receptors all come from a woman in her 40s with COVID-19, enrolled during active disease. The CDR3 runs from the conserved cysteine through the conserved F or W. A D gene is named only where the DNA matches it firmly. The size field is filled for only some rows; it gives once, few, many or a size class.

D: -; V: TRBV27; size: -; J: TRBJ2-7; CDR3: CASRRGTVSSYEQYF; DNA: TGTGCCAGCAGACGCGGGACAGTCAGCTCCTACGAGCAGTACTTC
D: -; V: TRBV24-1; size: once; J: TRBJ1-2; CDR3: CATSGGREGDGYTF; DNA: TGTGCCACCAGTGGGGGCAGGGAAGGCGATGGCTACACCTTC
D: -; V: TRBV21-1; size: -; J: TRBJ1-2; CDR3: CASSKVGDRGRAGGHTF; DNA: TGTGCCAGCAGCAAAGTAGGCGACAGGGGGCGCGCGGGTGGCCACACCTTC
D: -; V: TRBV9; size: -; J: TRBJ1-2; CDR3: CASSVGTALYGYTF; DNA: TGTGCCAGCAGCGTAGGTACAGCCCTCTATGGCTACACCTTC
D: -; V: TRBV23-1; size: few; J: TRBJ1-2; CDR3: CASRVDQDSRTPYGYTF; DNA: TGCGCCAGCAGGGTGGATCAGGACAGCAGAACCCCCTATGGCTACACCTTC
D: TRBD1; V: TRBV27; size: -; J: TRBJ2-7; CDR3: CASSSPSRGRRSYEQYF; DNA: TGTGCCAGCAGTTCACCGTCCAGGGGGCGGCGGTCCTACGAGCAGTACTTC
D: -; V: TRBV19; size: -; J: TRBJ1-4; CDR3: CASSMSFGAGGEKLFF; DNA: TGTGCCAGTAGTATGTCCTTCGGGGCAGGAGGGGAAAAACTGTTTTTT
D: TRBD1; V: TRBV7-2; size: -; J: TRBJ1-1; CDR3: CASSLLHAGTGPNTEAFF; DNA: TGTGCCAGCAGCTTACTTCATGCGGGGACAGGGCCGAACACTGAAGCTTTCTTT
D: -; V: TRBV5-1; size: few; J: TRBJ2-7; CDR3: CASSFTGTTGGEQYF; DNA: TGCGCCAGCAGCTTCACAGGGACTACAGGGGGCGAGCAGTACTTC
D: -; V: TRBV28; size: -; J: TRBJ2-7; CDR3: CASLNGGLKGEQYF; DNA: TGTGCCAGCCTGAACGGCGGGCTTAAGGGCGAGCAGTACTTC
D: -; V: TRBV6-6; size: -; J: TRBJ1-5; CDR3: CASSYSTGAGDQPQHF; DNA: TGTGCCAGCAGTTACTCGACGGGAGCGGGAGATCAGCCCCAGCATTTT
D: TRBD2; V: TRBV5-5; size: -; J: TRBJ2-7; CDR3: CASSLVATGTKSSYEQYF; DNA: TGTGCCAGCAGCTTGGTGGCTACCGGGACTAAAAGCTCCTACGAGCAGTACTTC
D: -; V: TRBV19; size: -; J: TRBJ2-1; CDR3: CASSSREGNEQFF; DNA: TGTGCCAGTAGTAGTCGGGAAGGCAATGAGCAGTTCTTC
D: TRBD1; V: TRBV5-5; size: -; J: TRBJ1-5; CDR3: CASSLGTGANSNQPQHF; DNA: TGTGCCAGCAGCTTGGGGACAGGGGCGAATAGCAATCAGCCCCAGCATTTT
D: -; V: TRBV24-1; size: once; J: TRBJ2-3; CDR3: CATSDSGGFPADTQYF; DNA: TGTGCCACCAGTGATTCTGGGGGGTTTCCCGCAGATACGCAGTATTTT
D: TRBD1; V: TRBV4-2; size: -; J: TRBJ1-5; CDR3: CASSPSGRGRVQAQPQHF; DNA: TGTGCCAGCAGCCCTTCGGGCAGGGGGCGAGTTCAGGCTCAGCCCCAGCATTTT
D: TRBD1; V: TRBV10-3; size: -; J: TRBJ2-7; CDR3: CAISFKSRDSSEQYF; DNA: TGTGCCATCAGTTTTAAATCCCGGGACAGCTCCGAGCAGTACTTC
D: TRBD1; V: TRBV7-9; size: -; J: TRBJ1-4; CDR3: CASRTGGEKLFF; DNA: TGTGCCAGCAGGACAGGGGGGGAAAAACTGTTTTTT
D: TRBD2; V: TRBV10-3; size: -; J: TRBJ2-2; CDR3: CAISGRTSGGVNTGELFF; DNA: TGTGCCATCAGTGGCCGGACTAGCGGGGGGGTTAACACCGGGGAGCTGTTTTTT
D: -; V: TRBV28; size: -; J: TRBJ1-3; CDR3: CASKGGLGNTIYF; DNA: TGTGCCAGCAAGGGAGGTTTAGGAAACACCATATATTTT
D: TRBD1; V: TRBV5-1; size: -; J: TRBJ1-2; CDR3: CASSLARTGGGFYGYTF; DNA: TGCGCCAGCAGCTTGGCTAGGACAGGGGGAGGATTCTATGGCTACACCTTC
D: -; V: TRBV19; size: -; J: TRBJ1-2; CDR3: CASSIVKGGPYGYTF; DNA: TGTGCCAGTAGTATAGTAAAGGGAGGACCCTATGGCTACACCTTC
D: TRBD1; V: TRBV2; size: -; J: TRBJ1-4; CDR3: CASSELTGAEEKLFF; DNA: TGTGCCAGCAGTGAATTGACAGGGGCTGAAGAAAAACTGTTTTTT
D: -; V: TRBV14; size: -; J: TRBJ2-7; CDR3: CASSWYCLWDKYYEQYF; DNA: TGTGCCAGCTCATGGTATTGTCTATGGGACAAATACTACGAGCAGTACTTC
D: -; V: TRBV6-5; size: once; J: TRBJ1-1; CDR3: CASSRTRGAGTEAFF; DNA: TGTGCCAGCAGCCGCACACGGGGGGCAGGCACTGAAGCTTTCTTT
D: -; V: TRBV23-1; size: -; J: TRBJ2-7; CDR3: CASSQRQASYEQYF; DNA: TGCGCCAGCAGTCAACGCCAGGCGAGCTACGAGCAGTACTTC
D: -; V: TRBV29-1; size: -; J: TRBJ2-1; CDR3: CSVLSNYNEQFF; DNA: TGCAGCGTCTTGTCTAACTACAATGAGCAGTTCTTC
D: TRBD1; V: TRBV7-2; size: -; J: TRBJ2-7; CDR3: CASSLGDRASEQYF; DNA: TGTGCCAGCAGCTTAGGGGACAGGGCTAGTGAGCAGTACTTC
D: TRBD1; V: TRBV7-8; size: once; J: TRBJ1-3; CDR3: CASSTRDRISGNTIYF; DNA: TGTGCCAGCAGCACCCGGGACAGAATCTCTGGAAACACCATATATTTT
D: -; V: TRBV5-5; size: once; J: TRBJ1-5; CDR3: CASSSQGYQPQHF; DNA: TGTGCCAGCAGCTCCCAGGGTTATCAGCCCCAGCATTTT
D: TRBD1; V: TRBV5-1; size: -; J: TRBJ1-1; CDR3: CASSARGQLNTEAFF; DNA: TGCGCCAGCAGCGCCCGGGGACAGTTGAACACTGAAGCTTTCTTT
D: TRBD1; V: TRBV19; size: -; J: TRBJ1-1; CDR3: CASSISRGGQFMNTEAFF; DNA: TGTGCCAGTAGTATATCCAGAGGGGGACAGTTCATGAACACTGAAGCTTTCTTT
D: -; V: TRBV2; size: -; J: TRBJ1-3; CDR3: CASSERGRGRVGGNTIYF; DNA: TGTGCCAGCAGTGAACGGGGCAGGGGAAGAGTCGGAGGAAACACCATATATTTT
D: TRBD2; V: TRBV6-5; size: once; J: TRBJ2-5; CDR3: CASRVVLAGVKTQYF; DNA: TGTGCCAGCAGAGTCGTGCTAGCGGGAGTGAAGACCCAGTACTTC
D: -; V: TRBV25-1; size: -; J: TRBJ2-5; CDR3: CASSEPGQIQETQYF; DNA: TGTGCCAGCAGTGAGCCCGGACAGATACAAGAGACCCAGTACTTC
D: TRBD1; V: TRBV18; size: -; J: TRBJ1-1; CDR3: CASSLAAAQGKEAFF; DNA: TGTGCCAGCTCACTCGCTGCCGCACAGGGGAAGGAAGCTTTCTTT
D: TRBD1; V: TRBV4-3; size: few; J: TRBJ1-1; CDR3: CASSQGVRGDTEAFF; DNA: TGCGCCAGCAGCCAAGGGGTCAGGGGGGACACTGAAGCTTTCTTT
D: -; V: TRBV7-9; size: -; J: TRBJ1-1; CDR3: CASSFSQNTEAFF; DNA: TGTGCCAGCAGCTTCTCACAGAACACTGAAGCTTTCTTT
D: -; V: TRBV25-1; size: -; J: TRBJ1-3; CDR3: CASTQTGRGRNTIYF; DNA: TGTGCCAGCACCCAGACTGGGAGGGGTCGAAACACCATATATTTT
D: -; V: TRBV27; size: -; J: TRBJ2-3; CDR3: CASSLSLGGTGTDTQYF; DNA: TGTGCCAGCAGTTTATCTCTCGGGGGAACTGGCACAGATACGCAGTATTTT
D: -; V: TRBV15; size: once; J: TRBJ2-5; CDR3: CATSREVAFQETQYF; DNA: TGTGCCACCAGCAGAGAGGTAGCGTTCCAAGAGACCCAGTACTTC
D: TRBD1; V: TRBV27; size: -; J: TRBJ1-6; CDR3: CASSMTGSQDSPLHF; DNA: TGTGCCAGCAGTATGACAGGGAGTCAAGATTCACCCCTCCACTTT
D: -; V: TRBV29-1; size: -; J: TRBJ1-2; CDR3: CSVVSGGGYTF; DNA: TGCAGCGTTGTATCGGGAGGCGGCTACACCTTC
D: -; V: TRBV15; size: -; J: TRBJ1-3; CDR3: CATSRQGSPDSGNTIYF; DNA: TGTGCCACCAGCAGACAGGGCTCCCCGGACTCTGGAAACACCATATATTTT
D: TRBD1; V: TRBV5-1; size: few; J: TRBJ2-3; CDR3: CASSLAATGVTDTQYF; DNA: TGCGCCAGCAGCTTGGCCGCGACAGGGGTCACAGATACGCAGTATTTT